What follows are 13 T cell receptor beta chains derived from one specimen sequenced in a study of cytomegalovirus exposure and HLA in healthy donors. In the PCR, 60 Vbeta and 13 Jbeta primers were used. The protocol was immunoSEQ multiplex PCR, while the TCRdb copy is restricted to in-frame clones and leaves out a portion. The table includes more than 130,000 clones, about 70% detected once. The sample comprised PBMCs. Receptor source: a man aged 18 to 30 in good health and CMV-seronegative.

The V gene is TRBV20-1, the J gene TRBJ2-5; D gene unclear. CDR3 length equals 11 residues. Germline CDR1 reads DFQATT; CDR2 reads SNEGSKA (reference sequence). Trimming removed 3 bases at V and 5 bases at J, with 7 bases between. The CDR3 spells CSARNGETQYF. The CDR3 DNA reads TGCAGTGCTAGGAACGGGGAGACCCAGTACTTC.

The chain links TRBV6-4 to TRBJ2-1; 9 bases are shared with TRBD1. This CDR3 comprises 15 residues. Germline loops: CDR1 MRHNA, CDR2 SNTAGT. Unmatched junction bases numbered 3, after V lost 0 bases and J lost 6 bases. In DNA, the CDR3 is TGTGCCAGCAGTGACTCGATACAGGGGGCCAATGAGCAGTTCTTC. Translated: CASSDSIQGANEQFF.

This rearrangement joins TRBV19 to TRBJ1-2; D might be TRBD1 (6 bases). The CDR3 contains 12 residues. V shed 7 bases and J shed 8 bases, with 14 bases lying between them. Germline V lookup: CDR1 LNHDA, CDR2 SQIVND (reference sequence). The CDR3 region is CASKMRGLGYTF. CDR3 sequence (DNA): TGTGCCAGTAAGATGCGGGGGCTCGGCTACACCTTC.

This CDR3 reads CASSSGTGVSPLHF. In nucleotides, the CDR3 is TGTGCCAGCAGCTCGGGGACAGGGGTATCACCCCTCCACTTT. V and J are TRBV7-3 and TRBJ1-6; 10 nucleotides agree with TRBD1. The ends lost 4 bases at V and 10 bases at J; junction bases unmatched: 4. This CDR3 spans 14 amino acids. The germline CDR1 and CDR2 sequences are SGHTA and FQGTGA.

The gene calls are TRBV27 and TRBJ2-2, with a tentative D call TRBD1 (6 bases). The CDR3 has 15 residues. Germline CDR1 reads MNHEY; CDR2 reads SMNVEV (reference sequence). V shed 6 bases and J shed 1 base, with 12 bases lying between them. The CDR3 reads CASRYRAGNTGELFF. CDR3 DNA sequence: TGTGCCAGCAGATACAGGGCTGGGAACACCGGGGAGCTGTTTTTT.

This clone was recorded only once. Other DNA sequences from this sample encode an identical CDR3 as well. The chain carries TRBV7-9 and TRBJ2-7, with TRBD2 matching over 7 bases. Trimming removed 1 base from V and 4 bases from J; junction bases left unmatched: 1. Germline lookup yields CDR1 SEHNR and CDR2 FQNEAQ (reference sequence). CDR3 length: 13 amino acids. The CDR3 nucleotides are TGTGCCAGCAGCTTAGTGGGGGGGTACGAGCAGTACTTC. Its translation is CASSLVGGYEQYF.

The chain combines TRBV6-1 with TRBJ1-6, with D tentatively TRBD1 (5 bases). The germline V and J ends were trimmed by 2 bases and 10 bases, with 18 bases remaining between them. Germline V gene sequence: CDR1 MNHNS, CDR2 SASEGT. The CDR3 runs 16 residues. The CDR3 DNA follows: TGTGCCAGCAGTGAATATGGGGCAGGGAATGTGTCACCCCTCCACTTT. Translated, it gives CASSEYGAGNVSPLHF.

The chain uses TRBV7-8 and TRBJ2-7; possible D gene TRBD2, 6 bases. The CDR3 sequence is 19 residues long. V lost 7 bases and J 5 bases, leaving 33 bases between the germline ends. Germline loops: CDR1 SGHVS, CDR2 FQNEAQ. The CDR3 is CASTSLFSRRDARNHEQYF. For the CDR3, the DNA is TGTGCCAGCACCTCGTTATTCAGTCGGCGGGACGCCAGAAACCACGAGCAGTACTTC.

The chain links TRBV2 to TRBJ1-4; no clear D gene. This CDR3 spans 15 amino acids. Germline CDR1 is SNHLY and CDR2 is FYNNEI. V was trimmed by 6 bases and J by 7 bases, leaving 18 bases between them. CDR3 amino acids: CASSSNPGVVEKLFF. DNA of the CDR3: TGTGCCAGCAGCTCCAATCCGGGAGTGGTTGAAAAACTGTTTTTT.

The count of this clone is one. V gene TRBV18 combines with J gene TRBJ1-1; D is ambiguous. Germline CDR1 is KGHSH and CDR2 is LQKENI. The CDR3 covers 15 residues. Trimming left V 3 bases short and J 0 bases short, with 11 bases between. The CDR3 DNA is TGTGCCAGCTCACCTAATCCGGAGATGAACACTGAAGCTTTCTTT. It translates to CASSPNPEMNTEAFF.

This clone was counted only a few times. The rearrangement uses TRBV18 and TRBJ1-6; D call uncertain. CDR1 and CDR2 (germline): KGHSH, LQKENI. The CDR3 has 17 residues. Trimming took off 0 bases at V and 2 bases at J, with 11 bases between the two ends. The CDR3 region has the DNA TGTGCCAGCTCACCACCCGAGGGCAGCCCCTATAATTCACCCCTCCACTTT. Its translation: CASSPPEGSPYNSPLHF.

The rearrangement links TRBV30 to TRBJ2-1; 13 bases agree with TRBD2. The V segment lost 2 bases and the J segment 2 bases; nucleotides outside the gene matches: 18. The CDR3 spans 21 residues. From germline, CDR1 is GTSNPN and CDR2 SVGIG (reference sequence). The CDR3 nucleotides are TGTGCCTGGAGTCCCCGGGAGACCCCAGGACTAGCGGGAGCGACCTACAATGAGCAGTTCTTC. This translates into CAWSPRETPGLAGATYNEQFF.

The V call is TRBV11-2, the J call TRBJ1-2; D gene uncertain. Germline lookup yields CDR1 SGHAT and CDR2 FQNNGV. Trimming removed 6 bases at V and 1 base at J, with 12 bases between. The CDR3 loop spans 14 amino acids. CDR3 in amino acids: CASSPGRGNYGYTF. As DNA, the CDR3 is TGTGCCAGCAGTCCCGGACGGGGTAACTATGGCTACACCTTC.